This T cell receptor (beta chain) is from a study of beta chain features in type 1 diabetes. On the study more broadly: The patient and healthy donor groups were comparable for age, gender and cell yields.

Expressed TCRB transcripts got sequenced, as all isolated RNA was reverse transcribed. TCRdb's copy holds only in-frame clones and misses some; the assay was immunoSEQ multiplex PCR. The sample carries under 400,000 clones, 10% to 15% recorded once. With V trimmed by 6 bases and J by 7 bases, 15 bases remained unmatched. The length of the CDR3 is 15 residues. The V gene's germline CDR1 is SQVTM and CDR2 ANQGSEA. V and J are TRBV29-1 and TRBJ2-1; TRBD1 aligns across 7 bases. This receptor was taken from a man in his late teens or twenties in good health. Sequencing input: naive CD4+ T cells from blood. CDR3 DNA: TGCAGCGTAGTTACCAGGGGGAGAAGGGGGAATGAGCAGTTCTTC. Its protein is CSVVTRGRRGNEQFF.